The present T cell receptor beta chain was sequenced within a study of blood T cell repertoires in COVID-19. This CDR3 contains 15 residues. Germline V gene lookup returns CDR1 SGHTA and CDR2 FQGNSA. V dropped 2 bases and J dropped 2; count of bases not matched to a gene: 6. Per the original methods: Reference gene primer amplification in the assay estimated nucleated cell counts. The method was immunoSEQ multiplex PCR; TCRdb's version includes in-frame clones alone and lacks a portion of them. V and J calls plus clone size are reproduced from that table; the DNA served to infer D and trimming. The table shows roughly 150,000 clones, with 70% to 85% occurring only once.

Sequencing used PBMCs or T cells enriched from blood (not recorded which). The receptor comes from a woman aged 65 to 85 in a cohort exposed to, infected with or recovered from COVID-19 (not recorded which). The chain couples TRBV7-2 to TRBJ2-7; 7 bases line up with TRBD1. CDR3 sequence reads: CASSLSQTGTYEQYF. CDR3 DNA: TGTGCCAGCAGCTTAAGCCAGACAGGGACCTACGAGCAGTACTTC.